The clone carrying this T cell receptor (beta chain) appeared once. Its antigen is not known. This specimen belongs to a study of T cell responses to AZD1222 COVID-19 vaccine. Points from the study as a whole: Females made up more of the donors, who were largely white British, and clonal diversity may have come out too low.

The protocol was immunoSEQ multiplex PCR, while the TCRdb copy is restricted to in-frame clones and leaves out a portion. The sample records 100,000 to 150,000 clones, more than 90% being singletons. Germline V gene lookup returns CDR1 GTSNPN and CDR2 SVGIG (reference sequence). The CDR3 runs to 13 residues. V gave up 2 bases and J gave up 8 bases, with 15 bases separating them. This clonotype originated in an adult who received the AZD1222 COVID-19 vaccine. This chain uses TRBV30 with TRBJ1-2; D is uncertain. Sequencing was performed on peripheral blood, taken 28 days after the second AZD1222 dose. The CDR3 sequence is CAWSTSGPRGYTF. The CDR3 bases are TGTGCCTGGAGTACTTCAGGCCCCCGGGGCTACACCTTC.